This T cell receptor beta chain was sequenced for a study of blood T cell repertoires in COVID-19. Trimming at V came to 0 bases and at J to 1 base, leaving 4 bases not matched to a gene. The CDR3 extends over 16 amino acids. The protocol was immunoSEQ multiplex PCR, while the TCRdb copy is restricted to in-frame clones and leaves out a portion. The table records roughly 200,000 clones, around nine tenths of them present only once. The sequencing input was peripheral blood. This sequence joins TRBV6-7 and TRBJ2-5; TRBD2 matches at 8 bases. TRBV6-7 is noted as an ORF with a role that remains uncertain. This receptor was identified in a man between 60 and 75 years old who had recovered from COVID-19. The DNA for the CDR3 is TGTGCCAGCAGTTACTCCCTAGCGGGCCGCCAAGAGACCCAGTACTTC. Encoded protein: CASSYSLAGRQETQYF.